The 24 T cell receptor beta chains below were found in one sample sequenced in a study of T cells in Graves' hyperthyroidism and ophthalmopathy (dated by TCRdb to between 2018 and 2021). Library method: multiplex PCR. The instrument was an Illumina HiSeq 2000. The TCR beta CDR3 regions were amplified from RNA transcripts. A first-round RT-PCR of the TCR CDR3 used the HTBI primer set with the Qiagen OneStep RT-PCR kit. In TCRdb, the public reads were trimmed at Q25 with fastp and aligned with MiXCR, with productive beta chains retained. Records with the same CDR3 protein are collapsed into one entry carrying the most frequent genes and DNA. The sample table contains 600,000 or so distinct CDR3 sequences; only one count was recorded for roughly 16% of them. Of the sample, about 3.8% is held by the ten largest clones. The sequenced sample was blood. The receptors here all came from a woman in her twenties or thirties with Graves' hyperthyroidism.

This clonotype was recorded at least ten times. The chain has TRBV30 and TRBJ1-1; 7 bases fit TRBD1. J gave up 1 base and V 5 bases, and 4 bases lay outside the gene matches. Germline lookup yields CDR1 GTSNPN and CDR2 SVGIG (reference sequence). The CDR3 spans 13 residues. This chain's CDR3 is CAWSTGENTEAFF. CDR3 sequence (DNA): TGTGCCTGGTCTACAGGGGAGAACACTGAAGCTTTCTTT.

This clonotype was detected ten times or more. The chain combines TRBV12-3 or TRBV12-4 with TRBJ2-5; 11 bases agree with TRBD2. The V segment lost 6 bases and the J segment 2 bases; nucleotides outside the gene matches: 5. The CDR3 extends over 15 amino acids. The CDR3 reads CASSQLAGVQETQYF. CDR3 nucleotide sequence: TGTGCCAGCAGCCAACTAGCGGGAGTACAAGAGACCCAGTACTTC.

This sequence joins TRBV6-2 or TRBV6-3 and TRBJ1-5; D not resolved. This CDR3 comprises 17 residues. V shed 5 bases and J shed 2 bases, with 19 bases lying between them. Germline V gives CDR1 MNHEY, CDR2 SVGEGT. CDR3: CASSADTRVWGNQPQHF. CDR3 DNA sequence: TGTGCCAGCAGTGCTGATACAAGGGTATGGGGCAATCAGCCCCAGCATTTT.

This rearrangement joins TRBV27 to TRBJ2-2; D not certain. Germline V gene data show CDR1 as MNHEY and CDR2 as SMNVEV (reference sequence). The V and J ends lost 4 bases and 3 bases respectively, with 6 bases between them. The CDR3 is made up of 13 amino acids. The CDR3 here is CASSSLYTGELFF. CDR3 coding DNA: TGTGCCAGCAGTTCCCTATACACCGGGGAGCTGTTTTTT.

To note about this clonotype: A much larger clone is a single base away; this may be a read error. The chain combines TRBV7-3 with TRBJ2-3, with 7 nucleotides matching TRBD1. The trim removed 2 bases at V and 4 bases at J, leaving 12 bases unmatched. CDR1 and CDR2 (germline): SGHTA, FQGTGA. CDR3 length: 17 residues. The CDR3 protein is CASSLFPPEGGPDTQYF. The CDR3 region has the DNA TGTGCCAGCAGCTTATTTCCCCCGGAAGGGGGCCCAGATACGCAGTATTTT.

This clonotype was detected only a few times. The V and J genes are TRBV27 and TRBJ2-3; no definite D call. Germline V CDR1 and CDR2: MNHEY, SMNVEV (reference sequence). This CDR3 comprises 16 residues. Trimming removed 7 bases at V and 0 bases at J, with 17 bases between. The CDR3 sequence: CASTGSRAGSTDTQYF. For the CDR3, the DNA is TGTGCCAGCACCGGTTCTCGGGCCGGAAGCACAGATACGCAGTATTTT.

The sample holds a few counts of this clonotype. The chain has TRBV5-1 and TRBJ2-2; a weak D match, TRBD2 (5 bases). Germline V CDR1 and CDR2: SGHRS, YFSETQ. V lost 0 bases, J lost 3 bases, and 6 bases lay in between. CDR3 length: 14 amino acids. For the CDR3, the DNA is TGCGCCAGCAGCTTGGAACTAGACACCGGGGAGCTGTTTTTT. Amino acid sequence: CASSLELDTGELFF.

The chain has TRBV29-1 and TRBJ2-7; 7 bases are a match to TRBD2. Trimming took 0 bases from V and 0 from J; bases not matched to a gene: 11. The CDR3 is 17 residues long. Germline CDR1 and CDR2: SQVTM and ANQGSEA. CDR3 coding DNA: TGCAGCGTTGAAGATCCTCAGGGCTCGGGGGGCTCCTACGAGCAGTACTTC. Its protein is CSVEDPQGSGGSYEQYF.

This clonotype came up many times. V usage is TRBV11-3 and J usage is TRBJ1-1; D may be TRBD1 (5 bases). Trimming took off 0 bases at V and 0 bases at J, with 20 bases between the two ends. Per germline, CDR1 SGHNT and CDR2 YENEEA. The CDR3 totals 19 residues. In DNA, the CDR3 is TGTGCCAGCAGCTTAGAAGTTACTGGGGCGGTCGGAATGAACACTGAAGCTTTCTTT. As protein: CASSLEVTGAVGMNTEAFF. Full variable domain (outside the CDR3, taken from reference TRBV11-3 and TRBJ1-1): EAGVVQSPRYKIIEKKQPVAFWCNPISGHNTLYWYLQNLGQGPELLIRYENEEAVDDSQLPKDRFSAERLKGVDSTLKIQPAELGDSAVYLCASSLEVTGAVGMNTEAFFGQGTRLTVV.

The table lists this clonotype with many counts. The chain couples TRBV27 to TRBJ2-7; D gene unclear. The CDR3 runs to 13 residues. V was cut by 3 bases and J by 2 bases, with 8 bases left in between. Germline assignment: CDR1 MNHEY and CDR2 SMNVEV (reference sequence). CDR3 in DNA: TGTGCCAGCAGTTTGTCGAAACCCTACGAGCAGTACTTC. Amino acid sequence: CASSLSKPYEQYF.

This clonotype was observed a few times. The gene calls are TRBV6-4 and TRBJ1-2; 8 bases are a match to TRBD1. The CDR3 length is 18 residues. Germline CDR1 and CDR2: MRHNA and SNTAGT. The J segment lost 5 bases and the V segment lost 6 bases, leaving 20 bases of the junction unmatched. CDR3 sequence (DNA): TGTGCCAGCAGCCCCTCTTGGGGGACAGGTTCTGTTTGGTATGGCTACACCTTC. It codes for CASSPSWGTGSVWYGYTF.

This clonotype was picked up many times. For the CDR3, the DNA is TGTGCCAGCAGTTACTCGAGAGGACAGGGTACTGCGGGTAATCAGCCCCAGCATTTT. Translation gives CASSYSRGQGTAGNQPQHF. The chain is built from TRBV6-2 or TRBV6-3 and TRBJ1-5, with 8 positions matching TRBD1. V lost 0 bases, J lost 4 bases, and 14 bases stayed unmatched. Germline loops: CDR1 MNHEY, CDR2 SVGEGT. The CDR3 contains 19 residues.

This clonotype was counted ten times or more. This chain joins TRBV28 and TRBJ1-3; TRBD1 is a possible D gene (6 bases). The CDR3 totals 15 residues. Germline values: CDR1 MDHEN, CDR2 SYDVKM. Deletions cut 7 bases from V and 1 base from J, with 14 bases between. The CDR3 DNA follows: TGTGCCAGCAATAGCGGGGGCCAATCTGGAAACACCATATATTTT. It translates to CASNSGGQSGNTIYF.

The V gene is TRBV30, the J gene TRBJ1-4; perhaps TRBD1 as D (5 bases). CDR3 length equals 16 residues. V lost 3 bases to trimming and J lost 0 bases, with 14 bases between them. Germline V gene sequence: CDR1 GTSNPN, CDR2 SVGIG (reference sequence). As DNA, the CDR3 is TGTGCCTGGAGGGGGCAGGATACTACAACTAATGAAAAACTGTTTTTT. This gives the protein CAWRGQDTTTNEKLFF. The whole variable domain, filled in from reference TRBV30 and TRBJ1-4, reads SQTIHQWPATLVQPVGSPLSLECTVEGTSNPNLYWYRQAAGRGLQLLFYSVGIGQISSEVPQNLSASRPQDRQFILSSKKLLLSDSGFYLCAWRGQDTTTNEKLFFGSGTQLSVL.

This clonotype showed up many times. This chain connects TRBV28 to TRBJ2-2, with D perhaps being TRBD1 or TRBD2 (6 bases each). The CDR3 spans 13 residues. V was trimmed by 3 bases and J by 6 bases, leaving 8 bases between them. The germline V gene has CDR1 MDHEN and CDR2 SYDVKM. CDR3 region: CASSFGGPGELFF. The CDR3 bases are TGTGCCAGCAGTTTTGGGGGGCCCGGGGAGCTGTTTTTT.

This chain connects TRBV7-2 to TRBJ2-2; 11 bases are a match to TRBD2. V shed 2 bases, J shed 4 bases, and the junction held 9 bases outside the gene matches. The CDR3 covers 18 residues. CDR1 and CDR2 from the germline V gene are SGHTA and FQGNSA. CDR3: CASSLKWLAGGSTGELFF. CDR3 bases: TGTGCCAGCAGCTTAAAATGGCTAGCGGGAGGAAGCACCGGGGAGCTGTTTTTT.

The rearrangement uses TRBV19 and TRBJ2-2; the match to TRBD1 covers 7 bases. The CDR3 covers 14 residues. The J segment lost 7 bases and the V segment lost 6 bases, leaving 8 bases of the junction unmatched. Germline V gives CDR1 LNHDA, CDR2 SQIVND (reference sequence). CDR3 protein: CASRRTGGIGELFF. The DNA of the CDR3 is TGTGCCAGTAGAAGGACAGGCGGAATCGGGGAGCTGTTTTTT. Drawing the rest from reference TRBV19 and TRBJ2-2, the complete variable domain is DGGITQSPKYLFRKEGQNVTLSCEQNLNHDAMYWYRQDPGQGLRLIYYSQIVNDFQKGDIAEGYSVSREKKESFPLTVTSAQKNPTAFYLCASRRTGGIGELFFGEGSRLTVL.

This clonotype was seen ten or more times. This chain links TRBV13 with TRBJ1-6; D might be TRBD1 (6 bases). Trimming shortened V by 4 bases and J by 9 bases, and 16 bases separated the two germline ends. Germline loops: CDR1 PRHDT, CDR2 FYEKMQ (reference sequence). There are 15 residues in the CDR3. CDR3 amino acids: CASSSLGGGPSPLHF. In DNA form, the CDR3 reads TGTGCCAGCAGCTCCCTTGGCGGGGGGCCTTCACCCCTCCACTTT.

This clonotype has a count of ten or more. The chain combines TRBV7-2 with TRBJ2-1; perhaps TRBD2 as D (5 bases). Germline lookup yields CDR1 SGHTA and CDR2 FQGNSA. The V end lost 3 bases, the J end lost 5 bases, and 8 bases lay between the germline ends. This CDR3 has 13 residues. CDR3: CASSFTRDNEQFF. DNA for the CDR3: TGTGCCAGCAGCTTCACTAGGGACAATGAGCAGTTCTTC.

This chain connects TRBV7-9 to TRBJ2-1; tentatively, D is TRBD2 (6 bases). From germline, CDR1 is SEHNR and CDR2 FQNEAQ (reference sequence). Trimming pared 3 bases from V and 10 bases from J, leaving 10 bases between. The CDR3 has 12 amino acids. DNA of the CDR3: TGTGCCAGCAGCTTCCTCCGGGAGGAGCAGTTCTTC. Protein: CASSFLREEQFF. Supplemented by reference TRBV7-9 and TRBJ2-1, the full variable domain reads DTGVSQNPRHKITKRGQNVTFRCDPISEHNRLYWYRQTLGQGPEFLTYFQNEAQLEKSRLLSDRFSAERPKGSFSTLEIQRTEQGDSAMYLCASSFLREEQFFGPGTRLTVL.

This clonotype occurred many times. The rearrangement uses TRBV29-1 and TRBJ1-1, with D hard to call. The CDR3 contains 10 residues. The V and J ends lost 6 bases and 11 bases respectively, with 13 bases between them. Germline CDR1 and CDR2: SQVTM and ANQGSEA. The CDR3 loop is CSVYLGEAFF. The DNA for the CDR3 is TGCAGCGTATACCTCGGGGAGGCTTTCTTT. Using reference TRBV29-1 and TRBJ1-1 for the parts outside the CDR3, the full variable domain is SAVISQKPSRDICQRGTSLTIQCQVDSQVTMMFWYRQQPGQSLTLIATANQGSEATYESGFVIDKFPISRPNLTFSTLTVSNMSPEDSSIYLCSVYLGEAFFGQGTRLTVV.

In this sample, this clonotype turned up many times. This chain's CDR3 is CSAPDPGEQFF. The CDR3, as DNA: TGCAGTGCTCCCGACCCAGGGGAGCAGTTCTTC. The chain is built from TRBV20-1 and TRBJ2-1; TRBD1 might be the D (5 bases). The V and J ends lost 5 bases and 10 bases respectively, with 12 bases between them. The V gene's germline CDR1 is DFQATT and CDR2 SNEGSKA (reference sequence). The CDR3 runs to 11 residues.

This clonotype showed up just a few times. The J gene is TRBJ2-5, the V gene TRBV20-1; D is unclear. V was cut by 2 bases and J by 5 bases, with 15 bases left in between. Germline-derived CDR1 and CDR2 are DFQATT and SNEGSKA (reference sequence). The CDR3 sequence is 14 residues long. In DNA form, the CDR3 reads TGCAGTGCTAGAAGCATAGAGTCCCCGGAGACCCAGTACTTC. Translating it yields CSARSIESPETQYF.

In this sample, this clonotype turned up a few times. V is TRBV5-1 and J is TRBJ2-1; tentative D call: TRBD1 (7 bases). This CDR3 contains 13 residues. V was pared by 7 bases and J by 9 bases, with 17 bases between. Germline V gives CDR1 SGHRS, CDR2 YFSETQ. CDR3 nucleotides: TGCGCCAGCGCGGGACAGTCTAACCCTGAGCAGTTCTTC. Residues: CASAGQSNPEQFF.